Each of the 26 T cell receptor beta chains below was sequenced from the same sample in a study of blood T cell repertoires in COVID-19. Profiling relied on immunoSEQ multiplex PCR, and the TCRdb table lists in-frame clones only, not all of them. The sample holds some 56,000 clones; around 81% are singletons and the top ten take 25% to 30%. Sequences were obtained from peripheral blood. Every receptor here comes from a woman over 75 with active or convalescent COVID-19.

CDR3: CASSSPRGGSNTGELFF. The CDR3, as DNA: TGTGCCAGCAGCTCGCCCCGGGGAGGGAGTAACACCGGGGAGCTGTTTTTT. This rearrangement joins TRBV11-2 to TRBJ2-2, with 7 bases that match TRBD2. This CDR3 comprises 17 residues. In germline, CDR1 is SGHAT, CDR2 FQNNGV. Germline trimming cut 4 bases from V and 2 bases from J; bases unmatched to any gene: 10.

V usage is TRBV28 and J usage is TRBJ1-5, with a tentative D call TRBD1 (6 bases). The CDR3 length is 17 residues. V gave up 6 bases and J gave up 0 bases, with 18 bases separating them. The V gene's germline CDR1 is MDHEN and CDR2 SYDVKM. Written as DNA, the CDR3 is TGTGCCAGCAGCCTCTCGGGGGGCAGGGCTAGCAATCAGCCCCAGCATTTT. It is translated as CASSLSGGRASNQPQHF.

The rearrangement uses TRBV18 and TRBJ1-3, with TRBD1 matching 7 bases. The CDR3 totals 17 residues. Germline V gene sequence: CDR1 KGHSH, CDR2 LQKENI. J was trimmed by 1 base and V by 3 bases; bases with no gene match: 9. CDR3: CASSPKTGLESGNTIYF. DNA of the CDR3: TGTGCCAGCTCACCTAAGACAGGGCTTGAATCTGGAAACACCATATATTTT.

The J gene is TRBJ1-5, the V gene TRBV28; tentatively, D is TRBD1 (5 bases). The CDR3 spans 14 residues. Trimming left V 6 bases short and J 1 base short, with 10 bases between. Germline assignment: CDR1 MDHEN and CDR2 SYDVKM. CDR3 bases: TGTGCCAGCAGAATGGGGGGGAGCAATCAGCCCCAGCATTTT. The encoded protein is CASRMGGSNQPQHF.

CDR3 region: CASTLGQGYGYTF. CDR3 DNA sequence: TGTGCCAGCACCCTCGGACAGGGGTATGGCTACACCTTC. The chain recombines TRBV12-3 or TRBV12-4 with TRBJ1-2; 9 nucleotides match TRBD1. Trimming removed 7 bases from V and 5 bases from J; junction bases left unmatched: 5. The CDR3 spans 13 residues.

This chain links TRBV5-1 with TRBJ2-3; 12 nucleotides line up with TRBD2. V was clipped by 0 bases and J by 10 bases; unmatched bases: 12. Germline V gene data show CDR1 as SGHRS and CDR2 as YFSETQ. The CDR3 totals 17 residues. The CDR3 region has the DNA TGCGCCAGCAGCTTGGTCCTTATTGGACTAGCGGGGAGGGCGCAGTATTTT. It is translated as CASSLVLIGLAGRAQYF.

The chain couples TRBV29-1 to TRBJ1-2; 9 bases are a match to TRBD1. The CDR3 runs to 13 residues. V lost 5 bases to trimming and J lost 5 bases; unmatched junction nucleotides: 6. Germline V gene sequence: CDR1 SQVTM, CDR2 ANQGSEA. The CDR3 region is CSVSTGGLYGYTF. CDR3 sequence (DNA): TGCAGCGTTAGCACAGGGGGCCTTTATGGCTACACCTTC.

CDR3 in amino acids: CASSQGIQPQHF. CDR3 sequence (DNA): TGTGCCAGCAGCCAGGGGATTCAGCCCCAGCATTTT. The V and J genes are TRBV7-2 and TRBJ1-5; TRBD1 might be the D (6 bases). CDR1 and CDR2 (germline): SGHTA, FQGNSA. The CDR3 is 12 residues long. V was cut by 5 bases and J by 6 bases, with 8 bases left in between.

CDR3 amino acids: CASTRGGNSYNEQFF. The CDR3 DNA follows: TGTGCCAGTACTCGGGGGGGTAACTCCTACAATGAGCAGTTCTTC. The chain carries TRBV19 and TRBJ2-1; 8 bases map to TRBD2. This CDR3 is 15 amino acids long. Germline V lookup: CDR1 LNHDA, CDR2 SQIVND (reference sequence). After removal of 7 bases from V and 0 bases from J, the junction contained 5 bases not matched to a gene.

This clone has only a few counts. This chain links TRBV10-2 with TRBJ2-7; TRBD2 might be the D (7 bases). Germline assignment: CDR1 WSHSY and CDR2 SAAADI. V lost 6 bases and J 4 bases, leaving 22 bases between the germline ends. CDR3 size: 16 residues. CDR3 sequence: CASSPGGRRFPYEQYF. In DNA form, the CDR3 reads TGCGCCAGCAGCCCGGGGGGCAGGCGATTCCCTTACGAGCAGTACTTC.

The chain is built from TRBV2 and TRBJ2-1; perhaps TRBD2 as D (5 bases). The CDR3 has 16 amino acids. CDR1 SNHLY and CDR2 FYNNEI come from the germline V gene. Trimming took off 4 bases at V and 2 bases at J, with 15 bases between the two ends. The CDR3 sequence: CASSGGSLGAYNEQFF. The DNA of the CDR3 is TGTGCCAGCAGTGGAGGGTCCTTGGGCGCCTACAATGAGCAGTTCTTC. Supplemented by reference TRBV2 and TRBJ2-1, the full variable domain reads EPEVTQTPSHQVTQMGQEVILRCVPISNHLYFYWYRQILGQKVEFLVSFYNNEISEKSEIFDDQFSVERPDGSNFTLKIRSTKLEDSAMYFCASSGGSLGAYNEQFFGPGTRLTVL.

This clone has just a few counts. The chain recombines TRBV7-2 with TRBJ2-7; 7 positions match TRBD2. The CDR3 covers 14 residues. Germline V CDR1 and CDR2: SGHTA, FQGNSA. V lost 1 base, J lost 3 bases, and 3 bases stayed unmatched. DNA for the CDR3: TGTGCCAGCAGCTTAGATCGGGAGGTCTACGAGCAGTACTTC. Its protein product is CASSLDREVYEQYF.

J is TRBJ2-3 and V is TRBV9; D might be TRBD1 (8 bases). Germline V gene data show CDR1 as SGDLS and CDR2 as YYNGEE. The CDR3 length is 15 residues. V was cut by 6 bases and J by 4 bases, with 18 bases left in between. CDR3 coding DNA: TGTGCCAGCACAACACAGGGGGGGGTACCAGATACGCAGTATTTT. It is translated as CASTTQGGVPDTQYF.

The rearrangement links TRBV5-1 to TRBJ1-1, with 9 bases that match TRBD1. CDR1 is SGHRS, CDR2 YFSETQ, per germline. With 1 base clipped from V and 4 bases from J, the junction kept 2 bases outside the gene matches. The CDR3 loop spans 14 amino acids. CDR3 sequence reads: CASSLLDRGTEAFF. The DNA for the CDR3 is TGCGCCAGCAGCTTGTTGGACAGGGGCACTGAAGCTTTCTTT. The variable domain in full, with the rest retrieved from reference TRBV5-1 and TRBJ1-1, is KAGVTQTPRYLIKTRGQQVTLSCSPISGHRSVSWYQQTPGQGLQFLFEYFSETQRNKGNFPGRFSGRQFSNSRSEMNVSTLELGDSALYLCASSLLDRGTEAFFGQGTRLTVV.

This clone was observed once. The chain couples TRBV21-1 to TRBJ1-5; the table's D call of TRBD1 was not tested on the DNA. TRBV21-1 is designated a pseudogene. The CDR3 runs 14 residues. The CDR3 bases are TGTGCCAGCAGCAGCAGACAGGTGGGTCAGCCCCAGCATTTT. It translates to CASSSRQVGQPQHF.

The chain is built from TRBV7-2 and TRBJ1-1, with TRBD1 matching over 8 bases. Germline V lookup: CDR1 SGHTA, CDR2 FQGNSA. The length of the CDR3 is 15 residues. V was clipped by 5 bases and J by 6 bases; unmatched bases: 11. The CDR3 loop is CASSLRGRTAPEAFF. As DNA, the CDR3 is TGTGCCAGCAGCCTCAGGGGGCGCACCGCTCCTGAAGCTTTCTTT. Looking up the rest from reference TRBV7-2 and TRBJ1-1 gives the full variable domain: GAGVSQSPSNKVTEKGKDVELRCDPISGHTALYWYRQSLGQGLEFLIYFQGNSAPDKSGLPSDRFSAERTGGSVSTLTIQRTQQEDSAVYLCASSLRGRTAPEAFFGQGTRLTVV.

This clone was recorded a few times. V is TRBV21-1 and J is TRBJ1-3; TRBD1 reflects the table's D call only, with no check against the DNA. TRBV21-1 is flagged as a pseudogene. The CDR3 is 17 residues long. CDR3 protein: CATDRVPNSMAGNTIYF. The CDR3 DNA reads TGTGCCACCGACAGGGTACCCAATAGTATGGCTGGAAACACCATATATTTT.

Points on this clone: The same CDR3 arises from other DNA sequences in this sample as well. The gene calls are TRBV7-2 and TRBJ2-3, with D hard to call. V dropped 3 bases and J dropped 1 base, with 17 bases sitting between them. CDR1 is SGHTA and CDR2 is FQGNSA in the germline V gene. The CDR3 contains 17 residues. The CDR3 loop reads CASSLNMGPYRTDTQYF. CDR3 in DNA: TGTGCCAGCAGCTTGAATATGGGCCCCTACCGCACAGATACGCAGTATTTT.

The rearrangement uses TRBV6-2 or TRBV6-3 and TRBJ1-5, with TRBD1 identical over 7 bases. CDR3 length: 14 residues. J gave up 6 bases and V 2 bases, and 4 bases lay outside the gene matches. CDR1 and CDR2 (germline): MNHEY, SVGEGT. This CDR3 reads CASSYPGGGQPQHF. Here the CDR3 DNA reads TGTGCCAGCAGTTACCCAGGGGGAGGTCAGCCCCAGCATTTT.

This chain connects TRBV6-5 to TRBJ2-5, with D maybe TRBD2 (6 bases). This CDR3 comprises 14 residues. Germline V gene lookup returns CDR1 MNHEY and CDR2 SVGAGI. V lost 5 bases to trimming and J lost 7 bases, with 17 bases between them. CDR3 DNA sequence: TGTGCCAGCAGTATCGGGACTCTACGAGGGACCCAGTACTTC. It yields the protein CASSIGTLRGTQYF.

The chain combines TRBV20-1 with TRBJ1-2, with 11 positions matching TRBD1. There are 14 residues in the CDR3. The V and J ends lost 3 bases and 8 bases, in that order; junction bases with no gene match: 8. The germline CDR1 and CDR2 sequences are DFQATT and SNEGSKA (reference sequence). CDR3 sequence (DNA): TGCAGTGCTAGTCGGACAGGGGGCGCGGGGGGCTACACCTTC. Encoded protein: CSASRTGGAGGYTF.

This CDR3 reads CASSPGGTGNTGELFF. DNA for the CDR3: TGCGCCAGCAGCCCTGGTGGGACAGGGAACACCGGGGAGCTGTTTTTT. J is TRBJ2-2 and V is TRBV5-1; 8 bases line up with TRBD1. Looked up from germline, CDR1 is SGHRS and CDR2 is YFSETQ. V trimming: 4 bases; J trimming: 1 base; junction bases outside the gene matches: 6. The CDR3 has 16 residues.

To note about this clone: Other DNA sequences in this specimen translate into the identical CDR3. V and J are TRBV6-5 and TRBJ1-3; D possibly corresponds to TRBD1 (5 bases). Germline CDR1 reads MNHEY; CDR2 reads SVGAGI. V lost 5 bases to trimming and J lost 0 bases, with 11 bases between them. This CDR3 is built from 15 residues. CDR3 region: CASSTTGVSGNTIYF. CDR3 sequence (DNA): TGTGCCAGCAGTACCACAGGAGTCTCTGGAAACACCATATATTTT.

The chain recombines TRBV5-1 with TRBJ2-7; D is unclear. The CDR3 is 11 residues long. Trimming cost V 10 bases and J 3 bases, with 11 bases left between them. Germline CDR1 SGHRS, CDR2 YFSETQ. Here the CDR3 reads CAGRRHYEQYF. CDR3 coding DNA: TGCGCCGGCCGGCGACACTACGAGCAGTACTTC.

The chain joins TRBV7-2 to TRBJ1-4; 12 bases are shared with TRBD1. V lost 5 bases and J lost 4; bases outside the gene matches: 5. The CDR3 has 16 amino acids. Germline V CDR1 and CDR2: SGHTA, FQGNSA. For the CDR3, the DNA is TGTGCCAGCAGCGCGGGACAGGGGGCGGGTAATGAAAAACTGTTTTTT. Its protein product is CASSAGQGAGNEKLFF.

J is TRBJ2-4 and V is TRBV19, with 7 bases lining up with TRBD1. CDR3 size: 17 residues. The V segment lost 5 bases and the J segment 0 bases; nucleotides outside the gene matches: 10. In germline, CDR1 is LNHDA, CDR2 SQIVND (reference sequence). The CDR3 is CASSPRQGLIAKNIQYF. The CDR3 coding sequence is TGTGCCAGTAGTCCAAGACAGGGATTAATAGCCAAAAACATTCAGTACTTC.